At least ten counts were recorded for the clone carrying this T cell receptor (beta chain). Its antigen is still unknown. The data originate from a study of molecular identifiers for immune sequencing clone quantification. From the PCR reads, TCRdb called clonotypes with MiXCR, one entry per CDR3 protein. The sample has hundreds of thousands of distinct CDR3 sequences; about 25% are singletons. Germline V gives CDR1 LGHDT, CDR2 YNNKEL (reference sequence). The CDR3 runs 17 residues. Between the trimmed V and J ends, which lost 5 bases and 2 bases, there was a span of 19 bases. Findings of the study overall: Jurkat TCR RNA spiked in from one cell (amid some 1 million naive cells) was reportedly detectable. Shared barcodes on identical TCR molecules could underestimate the sizes of highly expanded clones.

The J gene is TRBJ2-1, the V gene TRBV3-1, with D perhaps matching TRBD2 (5 bases). The source is a human donor in good health. Some libraries in this study had Jurkat cell RNA spiked in. Sequences were obtained from naive CD8+ T cells from blood, with Jurkat cell RNA spiked in. The subset is: FACS-sorted CD8+CD4-CCR7+CD45RA+ naive T cells. The CDR3 DNA sequence: TGTGCCAGCAGCGGCGAGGCTCGGGGTGTGGCCTACAATGAGCAGTTCTTC. It specifies CASSGEARGVAYNEQFF.